This is a list of T cell receptor beta chains from one sample in a study of T-cell reconstitution after alpha-beta-depleted transplantation in children. Each CDR3 protein is one row after TCRdb ran MiXCR on the PCR reads. The table lists over 550,000 distinct CDR3 sequences, about 10% of them singletons, with roughly 4% in the top ten. The starting material was PBMCs from the stem cell graft donor, obtained from the stem cell graft. These TCRs come from a human donor who donated a stem cell graft to a child with acute myeloid leukemia. CDR3s include the opening cysteine and the closing phenylalanine or tryptophan. Each record gives: D gene, V gene, J gene, clone size, CDR3 DNA, CDR3 protein. The D gene is left open where the match is weak. Clone sizes are given selectively: once, few, many, or a class where the clone is expanded.

D: TRBD1
V: TRBV2
J: TRBJ2-7
size: many
DNA: TGTGCCAGCAGTGTGTCACAGGGGGTAAACAACGAGCAGTACTTC
CDR3: CASSVSQGVNNEQYF

D: .
V: TRBV15
J: TRBJ1-5
size: many
DNA: TGTGCCACCAGCAGAGATACGGGGGAGTGGCAGCCCCAGCATTTT
CDR3: CATSRDTGEWQPQHF

D: .
V: TRBV5-1
J: TRBJ1-6
size: .
DNA: TGCGCCAGCAGCTTTGGGGGGACGGATTCACCCCTCCACTTT
CDR3: CASSFGGTDSPLHF

D: TRBD2
V: TRBV12-3/TRBV12-4
J: TRBJ2-3
size: few
DNA: TGTGCCAGCAGTTTCCGGGGACTAGCGGGACCAGATACGCAGTATTTT
CDR3: CASSFRGLAGPDTQYF

D: .
V: TRBV7-2
J: TRBJ1-5
size: few
DNA: TGTGCCAGCAGCCCCCTGGGGGGAAAAGGTCAGCCCCAGCATTTT
CDR3: CASSPLGGKGQPQHF

D: TRBD1
V: TRBV12-3/TRBV12-4
J: TRBJ2-1
size: many
DNA: TGTGCCAGCATCACACCCGGGACAGGGGGCAATGAGCAGTTCTTC
CDR3: CASITPGTGGNEQFF

D: .
V: TRBV5-1
J: TRBJ2-5
size: few
DNA: TGCGCCAGCAGCGTACAACCCGGGGGCGACGAGACCCAGTACTTC
CDR3: CASSVQPGGDETQYF

D: TRBD2
V: TRBV4-2
J: TRBJ2-2
size: .
DNA: TGTGCCAGCAGCCAAAGGGGCGGTCTAGCGGGAGAGGACACCGGGGAGCTGTTTTTT
CDR3: CASSQRGGLAGEDTGELFF

D: .
V: TRBV2
J: TRBJ2-4
size: few
DNA: TGTGCCAGCAGTGAAGTGTCTAGCGTGGCCAAAAACATTCAGTACTTC
CDR3: CASSEVSSVAKNIQYF

D: .
V: TRBV29-1
J: TRBJ1-1
size: .
DNA: TGCAGCATTAGGGAGACCACTGAAGCTTTCTTT
CDR3: CSIRETTEAFF